These T cell receptor beta chains were read from a single sample in a study of T cells in Graves' hyperthyroidism and ophthalmopathy. TCRdb re-called the multiplex PCR reads with MiXCR, one entry per CDR3 protein. Of a few hundred thousand distinct CDR3 sequences listed, more than 15% are singletons. The sample taken for sequencing was blood. These receptors were obtained from a young woman with Graves' hyperthyroidism. The CDR3 runs from the conserved cysteine through the conserved F or W. D genes are given only for firm matches. Only part of the rows carry a size: once, few, many, or a class if the clone is expanded.

few	TRBV2	TRBJ2-2	TRBD1	CASSRQGYTGELFF	TGTGCCAGCAGTAGACAGGGGTACACCGGGGAGCTGTTTTTT
-	TRBV28	TRBJ2-2	TRBD1	CASWTGAGELFF	TGTGCCAGCTGGACAGGGGCCGGGGAGCTGTTTTTT
many	TRBV28	TRBJ2-7	-	CASSSTSRYEQYF	TGTGCCAGCAGTTCAACTAGCAGATACGAGCAGTACTTC
many	TRBV14	TRBJ1-2	-	CASSRRANYGYTF	TGTGCCAGCAGTCGGCGGGCCAACTATGGCTACACCTTC
-	TRBV29-1	TRBJ2-5	TRBD1	CSGIRDRLRGETQYF	TGCAGCGGGATCCGGGACAGACTTCGAGGAGAGACCCAGTACTTC
many	TRBV20-1	TRBJ1-1	-	CSAAPGRTEAFF	TGCAGTGCTGCACCCGGGCGGACTGAAGCTTTCTTT
many	TRBV15	TRBJ1-1	-	CATSRDWAEAFF	TGTGCCACCAGCAGAGATTGGGCTGAAGCTTTCTTT
-	TRBV5-5	TRBJ2-5	-	CASSLGPGALTGGETQYF	TGTGCCAGCAGCTTAGGCCCGGGGGCTCTCACTGGGGGGGAGACCCAGTACTTC
-	TRBV6-2/TRBV6-3	TRBJ2-1	TRBD1	CATRGRGTYNGQFF	TGTGCCACCAGGGGGCGCGGGACCTACAATGGGCAGTTCTTC
-	TRBV6-1	TRBJ2-1	TRBD2	CASSPSGKGNEQFF	TGTGCCAGCAGTCCTAGCGGGAAAGGGAATGAGCAGTTCTTC
few	TRBV6-1	TRBJ2-1	TRBD2	CASRTSGRGLYEQFF	TGTGCCAGCCGAACTAGCGGGAGAGGGTTGTATGAGCAGTTCTTC
few	TRBV5-8	TRBJ2-7	TRBD2	CASSSGTSGGAGIYEQYF	TGTGCCAGCAGCTCCGGGACTAGCGGGGGGGCCGGAATCTACGAGCAGTACTTC
-	TRBV4-3	TRBJ1-4	-	CASSQDRTENEKLFF	TGCGCCAGCAGCCAAGACCGGACAGAGAATGAAAAACTGTTTTTT
many	TRBV5-1	TRBJ2-1	TRBD2	CASSYGTSGKEQFF	TGCGCCAGCAGCTACGGGACTAGCGGGAAGGAGCAGTTCTTC
few	TRBV7-3	TRBJ2-3	-	CASSSFSSRSTQYF	TGTGCCAGCAGCAGTTTTAGTAGCCGGTCTACGCAGTATTTT
-	TRBV19	TRBJ1-2	TRBD1	CASTGRTGAHGYTF	TGTGCCAGTACCGGGCGGACAGGGGCCCATGGCTACACCTTC